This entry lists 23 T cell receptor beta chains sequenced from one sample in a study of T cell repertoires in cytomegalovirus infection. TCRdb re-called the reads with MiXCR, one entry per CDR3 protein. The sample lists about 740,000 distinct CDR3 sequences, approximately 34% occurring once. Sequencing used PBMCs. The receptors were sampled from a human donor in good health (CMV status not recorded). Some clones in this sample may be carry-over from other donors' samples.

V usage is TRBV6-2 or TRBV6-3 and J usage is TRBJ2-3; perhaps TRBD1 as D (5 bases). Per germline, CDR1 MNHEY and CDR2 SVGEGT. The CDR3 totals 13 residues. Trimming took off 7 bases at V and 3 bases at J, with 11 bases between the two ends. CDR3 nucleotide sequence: TGTGCCAGCAAGTCAGGGCCGACAGATACGCAGTATTTT. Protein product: CASKSGPTDTQYF.

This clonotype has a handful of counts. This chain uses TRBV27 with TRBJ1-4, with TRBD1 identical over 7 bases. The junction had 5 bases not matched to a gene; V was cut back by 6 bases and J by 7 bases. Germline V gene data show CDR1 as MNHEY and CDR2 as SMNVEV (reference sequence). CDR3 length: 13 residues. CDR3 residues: CASSGTVIEKLFF. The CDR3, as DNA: TGTGCCAGCAGCGGGACAGTGATTGAAAAACTGTTTTTT.

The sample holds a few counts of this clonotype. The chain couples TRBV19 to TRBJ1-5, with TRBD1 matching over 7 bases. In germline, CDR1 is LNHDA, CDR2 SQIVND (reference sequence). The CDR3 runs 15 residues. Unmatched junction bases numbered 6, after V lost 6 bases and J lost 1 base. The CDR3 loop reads CASRGDSQSNQPQHF. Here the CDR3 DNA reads TGTGCCAGTAGGGGGGACAGCCAGAGCAATCAGCCCCAGCATTTT.

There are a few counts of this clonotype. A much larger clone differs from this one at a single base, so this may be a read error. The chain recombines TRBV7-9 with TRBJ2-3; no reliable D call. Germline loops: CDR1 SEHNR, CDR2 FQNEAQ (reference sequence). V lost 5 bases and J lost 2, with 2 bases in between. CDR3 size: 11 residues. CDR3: CASSDTDTQYF. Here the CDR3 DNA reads TGTGCCAGCAGCGACACAGATACGCAGTATTTT.

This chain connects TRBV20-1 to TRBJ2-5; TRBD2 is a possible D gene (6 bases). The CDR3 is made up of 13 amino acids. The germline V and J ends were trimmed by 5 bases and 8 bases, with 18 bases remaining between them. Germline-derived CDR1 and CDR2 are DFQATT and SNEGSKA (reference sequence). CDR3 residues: CSARLVGDETQYF. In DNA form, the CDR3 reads TGCAGTGCTCGACTAGTTGGGGACGAAACCCAGTACTTC.

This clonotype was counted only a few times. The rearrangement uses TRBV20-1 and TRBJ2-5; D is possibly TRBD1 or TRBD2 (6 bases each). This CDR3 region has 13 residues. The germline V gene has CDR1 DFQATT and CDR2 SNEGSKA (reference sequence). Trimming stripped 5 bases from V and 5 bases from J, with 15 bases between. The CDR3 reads CSASLGGLETQYF. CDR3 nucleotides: TGCAGTGCTTCGCTGGGGGGCTTGGAGACCCAGTACTTC.

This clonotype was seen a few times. CDR3 protein: CASTSPSGRGGEQFF. The CDR3 region has the DNA TGTGCCAGCACCTCGCCTAGCGGGAGGGGGGGTGAGCAGTTCTTC. This rearrangement joins TRBV25-1 to TRBJ2-1; 12 nucleotides match TRBD2. This CDR3 is built from 15 residues. Per germline, CDR1 MGHDK and CDR2 SYGVNS. Germline trimming cut 7 bases from V and 9 bases from J; bases unmatched to any gene: 10.

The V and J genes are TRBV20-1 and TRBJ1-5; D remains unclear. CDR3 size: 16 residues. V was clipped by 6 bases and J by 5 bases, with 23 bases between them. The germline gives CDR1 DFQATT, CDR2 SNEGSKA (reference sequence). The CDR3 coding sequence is TGCAGTGCCCTTATCGGCGGCATTGTACAATATCAGCCCCAGCATTTT. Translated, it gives CSALIGGIVQYQPQHF.

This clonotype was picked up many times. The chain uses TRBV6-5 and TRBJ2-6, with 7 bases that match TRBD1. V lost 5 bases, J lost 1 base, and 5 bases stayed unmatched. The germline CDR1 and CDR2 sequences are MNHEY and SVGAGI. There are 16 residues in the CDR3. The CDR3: CASSRGRGSGANVLTF. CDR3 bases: TGTGCCAGCAGTAGGGGCAGGGGGTCTGGGGCCAACGTCCTGACTTTC.

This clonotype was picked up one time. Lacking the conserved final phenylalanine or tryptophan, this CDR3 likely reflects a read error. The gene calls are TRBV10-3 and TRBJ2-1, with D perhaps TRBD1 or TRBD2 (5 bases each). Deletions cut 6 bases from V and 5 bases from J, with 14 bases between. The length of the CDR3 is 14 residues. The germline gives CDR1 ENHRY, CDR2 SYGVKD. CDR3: CAIRFRDQHNEQFL. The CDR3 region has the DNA TGTGCCATCAGATTCCGGGACCAGCACAATGAGCAGTTCTTA.

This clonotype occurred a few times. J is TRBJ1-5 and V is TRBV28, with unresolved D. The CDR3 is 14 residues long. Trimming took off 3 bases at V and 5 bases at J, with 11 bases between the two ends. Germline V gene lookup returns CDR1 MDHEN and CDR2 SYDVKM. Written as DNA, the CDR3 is TGTGCCAGCAGTTTTACGGCAGCCCATCAGCCCCAGCATTTT. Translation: CASSFTAAHQPQHF.

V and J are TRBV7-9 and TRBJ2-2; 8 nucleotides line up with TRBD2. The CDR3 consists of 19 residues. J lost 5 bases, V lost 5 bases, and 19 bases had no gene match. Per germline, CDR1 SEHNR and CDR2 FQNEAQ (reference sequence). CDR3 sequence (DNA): TGTGCCAGCAGCACGGATAGCGGGGTCACCCGACGGGGGACCGGGGAGCTGTTTTTT. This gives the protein CASSTDSGVTRRGTGELFF. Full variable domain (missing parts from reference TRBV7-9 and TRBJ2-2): DTGVSQNPRHKITKRGQNVTFRCDPISEHNRLYWYRQTLGQGPEFLTYFQNEAQLEKSRLLSDRFSAERPKGSFSTLEIQRTEQGDSAMYLCASSTDSGVTRRGTGELFFGEGSRLTVL.

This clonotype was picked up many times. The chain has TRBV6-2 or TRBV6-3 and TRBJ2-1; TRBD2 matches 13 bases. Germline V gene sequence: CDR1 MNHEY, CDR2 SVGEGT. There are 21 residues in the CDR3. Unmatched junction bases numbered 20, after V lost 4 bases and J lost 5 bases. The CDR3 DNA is TGTGCCAGCAGTTCCCCGTGGTTGGATCCTGAACTAGCGGGAGGGGACAATGAGCAGTTCTTC. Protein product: CASSSPWLDPELAGGDNEQFF.

In DNA form, the CDR3 reads TGTGCCAGTAGTATATTAGGGTCCAATACCTACGAGCAGTACTTC. It encodes CASSILGSNTYEQYF. The chain joins TRBV19 to TRBJ2-7, with D uncertain. The CDR3 totals 15 residues. With 2 bases removed from V and 2 bases from J, the gap between germline ends came to 13 bases. Germline V lookup: CDR1 LNHDA, CDR2 SQIVND (reference sequence).

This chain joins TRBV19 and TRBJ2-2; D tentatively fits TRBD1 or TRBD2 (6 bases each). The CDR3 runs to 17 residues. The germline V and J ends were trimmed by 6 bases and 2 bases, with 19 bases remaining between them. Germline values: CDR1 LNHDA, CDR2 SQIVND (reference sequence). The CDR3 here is CASSLDSGGRNTGELFF. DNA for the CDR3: TGTGCCAGTAGCCTCGATTCCGGGGGCCGAAACACCGGGGAGCTGTTTTTT.

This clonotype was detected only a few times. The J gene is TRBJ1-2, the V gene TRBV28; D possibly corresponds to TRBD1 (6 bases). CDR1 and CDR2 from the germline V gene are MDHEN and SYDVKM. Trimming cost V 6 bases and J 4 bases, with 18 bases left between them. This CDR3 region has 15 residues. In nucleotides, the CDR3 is TGTGCCAGCAGCCCCGGACAGCCGAGTACCTATGGCTACACCTTC. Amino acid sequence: CASSPGQPSTYGYTF.

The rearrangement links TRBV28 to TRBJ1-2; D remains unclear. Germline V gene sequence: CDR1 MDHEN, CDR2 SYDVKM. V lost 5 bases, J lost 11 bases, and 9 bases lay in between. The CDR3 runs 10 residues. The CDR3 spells CASSPPGYTF. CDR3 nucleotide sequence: TGTGCCAGCAGTCCTCCGGGGTACACCTTC.

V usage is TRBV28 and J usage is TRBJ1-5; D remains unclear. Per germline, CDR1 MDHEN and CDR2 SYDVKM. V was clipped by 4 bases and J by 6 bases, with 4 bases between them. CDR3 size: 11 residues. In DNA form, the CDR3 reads TGTGCCAGCAGTTCAGGTCAGCCCCAGCATTTT. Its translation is CASSSGQPQHF. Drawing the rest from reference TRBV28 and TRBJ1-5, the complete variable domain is DVKVTQSSRYLVKRTGEKVFLECVQDMDHENMFWYRQDPGLGLRLIYFSYDVKMKEKGDIPEGYSVSREKKERFSLILESASTNQTSMYLCASSSGQPQHFGDGTRLSIL.

This CDR3 reads CSVVEAGDHQPQHF. The CDR3 DNA follows: TGCAGCGTTGTGGAGGCAGGGGACCACCAGCCCCAGCATTTT. The J gene is TRBJ1-5, the V gene TRBV29-1; D may be TRBD1 (6 bases). The germline V gene has CDR1 SQVTM and CDR2 ANQGSEA. This CDR3 spans 14 amino acids. Deletions cut 4 bases from V and 7 bases from J, with 17 bases between.

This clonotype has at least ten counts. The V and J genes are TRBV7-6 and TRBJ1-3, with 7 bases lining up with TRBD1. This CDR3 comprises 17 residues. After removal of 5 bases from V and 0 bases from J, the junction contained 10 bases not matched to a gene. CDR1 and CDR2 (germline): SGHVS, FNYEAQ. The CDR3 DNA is TGTGCCAGCAGCACCCAGGGGGGGACTTGCTCTGGAAACACCATATATTTT. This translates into CASSTQGGTCSGNTIYF.

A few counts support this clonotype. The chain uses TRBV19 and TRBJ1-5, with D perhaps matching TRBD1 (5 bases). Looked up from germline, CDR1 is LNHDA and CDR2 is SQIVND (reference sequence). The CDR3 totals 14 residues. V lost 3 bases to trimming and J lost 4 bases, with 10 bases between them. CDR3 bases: TGTGCCAGTAGTATTAGGAGGGGAAATCAGCCCCAGCATTTT. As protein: CASSIRRGNQPQHF.

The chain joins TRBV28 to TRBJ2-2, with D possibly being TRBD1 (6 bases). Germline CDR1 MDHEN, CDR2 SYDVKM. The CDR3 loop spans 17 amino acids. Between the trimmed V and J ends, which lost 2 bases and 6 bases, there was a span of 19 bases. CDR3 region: CASSLGSIAGAAGELFF. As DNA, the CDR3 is TGTGCCAGCAGTTTAGGTTCCATCGCAGGGGCGGCCGGGGAGCTGTTTTTT.

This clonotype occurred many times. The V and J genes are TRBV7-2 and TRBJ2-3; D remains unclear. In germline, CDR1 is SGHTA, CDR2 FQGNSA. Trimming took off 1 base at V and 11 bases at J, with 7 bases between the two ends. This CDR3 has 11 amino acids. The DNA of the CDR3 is TGTGCCAGCAGCTTAGGGGGATGGCAGTATTTT. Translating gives CASSLGGWQYF.